This note documents a single TCR beta chain sequence. The data originate from a study of blood T cell repertoires in COVID-19. Study-level background: COVID-19 samples collected from the United States, Italy and Spain covered acute and convalescent phases. PBMCs, B-cell-depleted T cells, or T cells were the source of the cDNA or gDNA that made up the material.

The CDR3 has 14 amino acids. Per the germline V gene, CDR1 is MNHNY and CDR2 is SVGAGI (reference sequence). V was clipped by 6 bases and J by 3 bases; unmatched bases: 7. In the study's own analysis: Quantification of nucleated cells was approximated via reference gene primer amplification. The table came from immunoSEQ multiplex PCR; TCRdb's copy has only in-frame clones and leaves some out. The DNA was the basis for D and trimming; V, J and clone size are from that table. The sample lists 300,000 or so clones; about 82% were seen once. The source material was peripheral blood. The chain couples TRBV6-6 to TRBJ2-7; TRBD2 matches 8 bases. The receptor was isolated from a woman between 45 and 65 years old with active or convalescent COVID-19. The CDR3 region is CASRGPGTSYEQYF. CDR3 DNA sequence: TGTGCCAGCAGGGGTCCCGGGACTAGCTACGAGCAGTACTTC.